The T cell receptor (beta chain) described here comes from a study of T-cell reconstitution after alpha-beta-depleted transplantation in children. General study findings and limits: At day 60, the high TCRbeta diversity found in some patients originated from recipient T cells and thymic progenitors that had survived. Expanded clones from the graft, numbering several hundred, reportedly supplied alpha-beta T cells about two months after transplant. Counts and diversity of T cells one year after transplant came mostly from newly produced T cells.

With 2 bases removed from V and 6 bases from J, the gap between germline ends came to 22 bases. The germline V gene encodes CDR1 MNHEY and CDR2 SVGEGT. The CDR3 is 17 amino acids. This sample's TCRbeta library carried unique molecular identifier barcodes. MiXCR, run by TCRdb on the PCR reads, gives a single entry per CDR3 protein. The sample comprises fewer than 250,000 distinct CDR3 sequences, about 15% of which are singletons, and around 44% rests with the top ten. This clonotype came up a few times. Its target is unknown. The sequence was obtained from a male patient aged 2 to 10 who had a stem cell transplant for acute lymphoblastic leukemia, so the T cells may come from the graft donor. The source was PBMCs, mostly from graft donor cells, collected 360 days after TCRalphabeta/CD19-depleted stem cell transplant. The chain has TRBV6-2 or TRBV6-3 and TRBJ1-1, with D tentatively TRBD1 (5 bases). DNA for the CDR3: TGTGCCAGCAGTTACCCCGTAACTGCTCCAGGGAAGTCTGAAGCTTTCTTT. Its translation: CASSYPVTAPGKSEAFF.